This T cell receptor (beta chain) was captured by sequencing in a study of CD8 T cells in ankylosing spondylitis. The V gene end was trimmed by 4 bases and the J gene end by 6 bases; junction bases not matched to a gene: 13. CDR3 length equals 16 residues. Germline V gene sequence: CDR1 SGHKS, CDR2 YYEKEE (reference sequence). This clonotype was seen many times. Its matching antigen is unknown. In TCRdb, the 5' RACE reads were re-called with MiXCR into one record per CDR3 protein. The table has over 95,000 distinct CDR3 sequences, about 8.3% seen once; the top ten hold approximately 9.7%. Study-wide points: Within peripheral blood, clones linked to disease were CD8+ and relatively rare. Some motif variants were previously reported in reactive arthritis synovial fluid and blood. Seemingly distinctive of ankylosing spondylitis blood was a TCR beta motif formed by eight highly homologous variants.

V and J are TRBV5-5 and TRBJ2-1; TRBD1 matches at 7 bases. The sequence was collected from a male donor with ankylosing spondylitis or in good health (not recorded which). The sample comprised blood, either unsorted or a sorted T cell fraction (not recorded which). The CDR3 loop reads CASSGTTGMISNEQFF. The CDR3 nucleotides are TGTGCCAGCAGCGGAACGACAGGGATGATTAGCAATGAGCAGTTCTTC.